This paragraph reports one T cell receptor beta chain. Germline V lookup: CDR1 LNHDA, CDR2 SQIVND (reference sequence). The CDR3 runs to 17 residues. With 1 base removed from V and 7 bases from J, the gap between germline ends came to 20 bases. These data originate in a study of blood T cell repertoires in COVID-19. The assay was immunoSEQ multiplex PCR, and TCRdb's table has in-frame clones only and misses some. Here the sample spans 44,000 or so clones, 55% to 75% being singletons. Material for sequencing was peripheral blood. V usage is TRBV19 and J usage is TRBJ2-1; possible D gene TRBD1, 7 bases. The origin of this receptor is an elderly man with acute or convalescent COVID-19. The CDR3 bases are TGTGCCAGTAGTATAGCTTGGGTGGGCTCAGGGGGGAATGAGCAGTTCTTC. Encoded protein: CASSIAWVGSGGNEQFF.